This TCR beta chain was retrieved from a study of regulatory T cells in long-lasting Graves disease. With respect to this clonotype: Its antigen is unidentified.

Time point here: persistent/refractory GD, antithyroid drugs over 5 years with positive TRAb. Preparation of the TCR library used RNA extracted from PBMCs. Patients met American Thyroid Association criteria for Graves' disease. Recruitment took place at an endocrinology department in Xi'an, China. Library construction for TCR beta used iRepertoire HTBI primers and Arm-PCR of CDR3 regions. TCRdb re-called the multiplex PCR reads with MiXCR, one entry per CDR3 protein. The sample contains some 430,000 distinct CDR3 sequences, 20% to 25% of which appear only once. Study-wide points: Persistent patients shared more public clonotypes (around 3,000) than new patients (approximately 970). The study found lower TCR diversity in persistent Graves' patients than in newly diagnosed ones.

This sample comprised peripheral blood mononuclear cells (PBMCs), obtained when the disease was refractory, from a patient treated with antithyroid drugs. This receptor was taken from a female donor with Graves disease.

The CDR3 coding sequence is TGTGCCAGTACAGAGCTAGCGGGAGGGGAATACGAGCAGTACTTC. Protein product: CASTELAGGEYEQYF. The chain employs TRBV6-2 or TRBV6-3 and TRBJ2-7; 12 nucleotides agree with TRBD2. Germline V gene sequence: CDR1 MNHEY, CDR2 SVGEGT. The V gene end was trimmed by 9 bases and the J gene end by 4 bases; junction bases not matched to a gene: 10. The CDR3 is made up of 15 amino acids.